This TCR beta chain was identified during a study of spatial heterogeneity in lung cancer. Study-wide results and limits: Expanded TCR counts, ubiquitous and regional, correlated respectively with ubiquitous and regional nonsynonymous mutation counts. Counts of expanded alpha and beta TCRs within tumors tracked the tumor nonsynonymous mutation count.

The time point: sample taken at primary tumor resection. Around 68 TRACERx patients with early, untreated non-small cell lung cancer donated samples. With 4 bases clipped from V and 4 bases from J, the junction kept 6 bases outside the gene matches. CDR3 length equals 16 residues. Germline-derived CDR1 and CDR2 are MNHEY and SVGEGT. TCRdb passed the 5' RACE reads through MiXCR, listing each CDR3 protein once. The table has about 4,200 distinct CDR3 sequences, around 5.8% seen once; the top ten hold about a fifth. This clonotype occurred many times. The antigen remains unidentified. The J gene is TRBJ2-3, the V gene TRBV6-2 or TRBV6-3, with 12 bases lining up with TRBD2. This receptor was taken from a male donor with early-stage non-small cell lung cancer. This sample comprised lung tumor tissue, obtained at surgery. Written as DNA, the CDR3 is TGTGCCAGCAGTTTCCACCGACTAGCGGGGGCAGATACGCAGTATTTT. Translation gives CASSFHRLAGADTQYF.